This TCR beta chain was recorded in a study of blood T cell repertoires in COVID-19. Germline lookup yields CDR1 SGHTA and CDR2 FQGNSA. The J segment lost 4 bases and the V segment lost 5 bases, leaving 6 bases of the junction unmatched. This CDR3 comprises 14 residues. Assay: immunoSEQ multiplex PCR; the TCRdb copy retains only in-frame clones and omits some. The data contain approximately 440,000 clones, about nine tenths of them singletons. The sequence came from a woman aged 18-29 years who had recovered from COVID-19. Material for sequencing was PBMCs or T cells enriched from blood (not recorded which). The chain carries TRBV7-2 and TRBJ2-3, with 7 bases aligning to TRBD2. The CDR3 region has the DNA TGTGCCAGCAGCCAGACTAGCTTCCCAGATACGCAGTATTTT. Amino acids: CASSQTSFPDTQYF.